A selection of T cell receptor beta chains follows, all from one sample in a study of vaccination effects on CD4 cells after COVID-19. The antigens for these receptors are not known. Libraries were prepared by immunoSEQ multiplex PCR; TCRdb keeps only in-frame clonotypes and omits some of them. The table lists roughly 56,000 clones, about three quarters of them singletons, with around 1.2% in the top ten. The sequenced sample was CD4+ T cells from PBMCs cultured with HCoV-229E spike peptides, obtained after COVID-19 vaccination. The receptors were sampled from a human donor who received a COVID-19 vaccine. Each CDR3 is given with its conserved first and last residue. The D gene is left open where the match is weak.

J: TRBJ2-2; V: TRBV5-1; D: TRBD2; DNA: TGCGCCAGCAGCCCTACTAGCGGGGGCCAGACCGGGGAGCTGTTTTTT; CDR3: CASSPTSGGQTGELFF
J: TRBJ1-1; V: TRBV20-1; D: -; DNA: TGCAGTGCCAAGGCGAACACTGAAGCTTTCTTT; CDR3: CSAKANTEAFF
J: TRBJ2-4; V: TRBV7-2; D: -; DNA: TGTGCCAGCAGCTTAGGTCATTCGAGCGCCAAAAACATTCAGTACTTC; CDR3: CASSLGHSSAKNIQYF
J: TRBJ2-1; V: TRBV6-5; D: TRBD1; DNA: TGTGCCAGCAGCCCGGACAGGGGAATCAATGAGCAGTTCTTC; CDR3: CASSPDRGINEQFF
J: TRBJ2-1; V: TRBV29-1; D: -; DNA: TGCAGCGTTCACAACAATGAGCAGTTCTTC; CDR3: CSVHNNEQFF
J: TRBJ1-2; V: TRBV6-5; D: -; DNA: TGTGCCAGCAGTCTGAACTATGGCTACACCTTC; CDR3: CASSLNYGYTF
J: TRBJ1-3; V: TRBV2; D: -; DNA: TGTGCCAGCAGTTTCGACAGAGGGGGGAGCACCATATATTTT; CDR3: CASSFDRGGSTIYF
J: TRBJ1-2; V: TRBV7-9; D: -; DNA: TGTGCCAGCAGCTTATCGCAGGACGCCTGGAGGGGCTACACCTTC; CDR3: CASSLSQDAWRGYTF
J: TRBJ2-1; V: TRBV6-6; D: -; DNA: TGTGCCAGCAGTCAACGACGCCAGTCCTACAATGAGCAGTTCTTC; CDR3: CASSQRRQSYNEQFF
J: TRBJ2-5; V: TRBV3-1/TRBV3-2; D: -; DNA: TGTGCCAGCAGCCACAGTTCTGCTGGTCAGACCCAGTACTTC; CDR3: CASSHSSAGQTQYF